The clone carrying this T cell receptor beta chain was seen a handful of times. This record belongs to a study of beta chain features in type 1 diabetes. Study at large: Examined across all samples were around 110 million sorted cells.

Of the isolated RNA, all was reverse transcribed, and so the sequenced material was expressed TCRB transcripts. Using immunoSEQ multiplex PCR, the repertoire was profiled, and TCRdb retains in-frame clones only, with some absent. Among 900,000 or so clones, roughly 16% were seen once, and the ten largest hold about 0.02%. The CDR3 covers 16 residues. Germline values: CDR1 LGHNA, CDR2 YSLEER. The V and J ends lost 0 bases and 3 bases respectively, with 14 bases between them. Sequencing used naive CD4+ T cells from blood. The J gene is TRBJ1-2, the V gene TRBV4-3, with D perhaps TRBD1 (5 bases). The clonotype originates from a woman aged 18-29 years in good health. DNA of the CDR3: TGCGCCAGCAGCCAAGAACGGGCCCAGGGTGACTATGGCTACACCTTC. Protein product: CASSQERAQGDYGYTF.